This T cell receptor beta chain was found in a study of response to subunit inactivated influenza vaccine. The junction had 4 bases not matched to a gene; V was cut back by 4 bases and J by 2 bases. Germline V gene data show CDR1 as DFQATT and CDR2 as SNEGSKA (reference sequence). CDR3 length equals 13 residues. Study-level results: A suggestion made by the authors is that each seasonal influenza vaccination recruits few new T cells.

There are a few counts of this clonotype. Its antigen is not known. A single record per CDR3 protein comes from TCRdb applying MiXCR to the RT-PCR reads. The sample records around 470,000 distinct CDR3 sequences, approximately 7.3% being singletons. The sequence derives from a man aged 50 to 69 who received an inactivated influenza vaccine. The sequencing here drew on PBMCs from blood, taken roughly 24 months after vaccination. The V and J genes are TRBV20-1 and TRBJ1-2, with 7 bases lining up with TRBD1. The CDR3 DNA follows: TGCAGTGCTAACCCGACAGGGAACTATGGCTACACCTTC. Translation gives CSANPTGNYGYTF.